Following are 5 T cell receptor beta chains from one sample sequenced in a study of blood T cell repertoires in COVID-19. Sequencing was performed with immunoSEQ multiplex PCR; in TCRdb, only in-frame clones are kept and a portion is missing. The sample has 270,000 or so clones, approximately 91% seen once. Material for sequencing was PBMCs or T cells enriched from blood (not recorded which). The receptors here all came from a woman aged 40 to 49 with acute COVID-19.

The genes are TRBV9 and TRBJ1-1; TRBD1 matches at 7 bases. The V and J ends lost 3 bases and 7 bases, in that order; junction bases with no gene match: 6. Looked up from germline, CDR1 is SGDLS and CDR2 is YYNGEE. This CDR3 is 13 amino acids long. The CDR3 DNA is TGTGCCAGCAGCGGACCCAGGGGGGTTGAAGCTTTCTTT. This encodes CASSGPRGVEAFF.

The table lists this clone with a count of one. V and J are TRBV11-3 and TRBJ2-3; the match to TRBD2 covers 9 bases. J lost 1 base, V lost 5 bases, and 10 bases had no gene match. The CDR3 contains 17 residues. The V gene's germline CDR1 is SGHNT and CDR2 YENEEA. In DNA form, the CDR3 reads TGTGCCAGCAGCCCCCTTCAGATAGCGGGAGGCACAGATACGCAGTATTTT. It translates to CASSPLQIAGGTDTQYF.

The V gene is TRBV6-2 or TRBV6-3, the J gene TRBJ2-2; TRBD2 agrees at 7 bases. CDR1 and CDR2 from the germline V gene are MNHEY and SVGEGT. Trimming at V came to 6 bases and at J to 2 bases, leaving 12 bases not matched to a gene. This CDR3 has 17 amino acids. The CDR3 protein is CASSPEVGGSNTGELFF. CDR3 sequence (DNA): TGTGCCAGCAGCCCCGAGGTGGGCGGGAGCAACACCGGGGAGCTGTTTTTT.

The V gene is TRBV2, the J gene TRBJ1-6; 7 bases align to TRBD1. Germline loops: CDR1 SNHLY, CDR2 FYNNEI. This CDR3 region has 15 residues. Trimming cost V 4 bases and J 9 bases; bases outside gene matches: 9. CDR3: CASSASGQSGSPLHF. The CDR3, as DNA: TGTGCCAGCAGTGCGTCGGGACAGTCAGGTTCACCCCTCCACTTT.

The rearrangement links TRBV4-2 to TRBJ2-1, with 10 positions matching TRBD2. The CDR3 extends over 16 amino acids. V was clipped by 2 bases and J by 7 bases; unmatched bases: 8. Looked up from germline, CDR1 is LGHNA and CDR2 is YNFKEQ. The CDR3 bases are TGTGCCAGCAGCCAAACCGGGACTAGCGTCGATAATGAGCAGTTCTTC. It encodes CASSQTGTSVDNEQFF.